This T cell receptor beta chain was recorded in a study of blood T cell repertoires in COVID-19 (dated by TCRdb to about 2020). Looking at the study overall: Samples from collaborators originated in the United States, Italy and Spain and spanned both the acute and convalescent phases of COVID-19. The prospective study material was composed of cDNA or gDNA derived from T cells, B-cell-depleted T cells, or PBMCs. Subjects who had been exposed to COVID-19, were actively infected with it, or had recovered from it provided the deeply sampled blood TCRbeta repertoires that made up the dataset. The repertoires were released in a freely available public database meant as a resource for research on the immune response to SARS-CoV-2. Samples were obtained from the ongoing ImmuneRACE study (first 160 participants) and from some 1,300 subjects provided by 6 global collaborators. A de-identified subject ID, COVID-19 status, age in years and sex were almost always included in the sample metadata. Where available, HLA class I and class II types were obtained from metadata supplied by the sample provider rather than from assay-based typing. Here is what the overall study found, with its caveats: The amount of clinical and demographic metadata varied by source and participant and was provided uncurated.

The immunoSEQ Assay, a bias-controlled multiplex PCR, was used to amplify TCRbeta CDR3 regions from genomic DNA. In the paper's pipeline: The number of nucleated cells in each sample was estimated from the amplification of reference gene primers within the assay. To quantify the absolute abundance of each unique TCRbeta CDR3 rearrangement, sequence reads were collapsed and filtered. For each sample, productive Simpson clonality was calculated as the square root of Simpson's diversity index across productive rearrangements. Here the immuneACCESS table is served through TCRdb, limited to in-frame sequences with V and J called. Missing clones are a known gap in these copies; in checked studies unresolved V genes cover under half, and the rest lacks a known reason. V and J calls and clone size are those listed in that table; D and trimming were worked out from the DNA. Present in this sample are around 110,000 clones, roughly 85% of which were seen just once. Roughly 1.4% of the sample is taken by the ten largest.

This clone was counted between two and nine times. Its antigen remains undetermined. No base quality values were provided; no much bigger clone lies one nucleotide off. Each collaborating institution followed its own protocols to collect whole blood in K2EDTA tubes. For TCRbeta analysis, collaborators shipped samples as frozen whole blood, isolated PBMCs, or DNA extracted from either of those sample types. V is pruned by 6 bases and J by 7 bases, leaving 7 bases of the junction without a gene match. The CDR3 spans 13 residues, from the cysteine through the phenylalanine. The DNA shown is the 39-base CDR3, in frame from base 1. The germline V gene provides CDR1 MNHEY and CDR2 SVGAGI.

The TCR comes from a man aged 35-49 years with acute or convalescent COVID-19. The chain links TRBV6-5 with TRBJ1-2; 8 bases in the middle match TRBD1. Sequenced sample: peripheral blood. The nucleotides are TGTGCCAGCAGACGACAGGGGTCGGGTGGCTACACCTTC. Translation gives CASRRQGSGGYTF.